The 23 T cell receptor beta chains below come from one sample, sequenced in a study of T-cell memory formation after mild COVID-19 (dated by TCRdb to about 2021). The library relied on 5' RACE. Sequencing was performed on an Illumina NovaSeq 6000. Clones were called with MiXCR by TCRdb after fastp trimmed the public reads at Q25, and only in-frame beta chains were retained. Entries that share a CDR3 protein sequence are merged under the most common genes and DNA. The sample table records approximately 190,000 distinct CDR3 sequences; approximately 20% of these occur just once. Jointly, the top ten make up roughly 2.6% of the sample. The sample comprised PBMCs or a T cell subset sorted from them (not recorded which). The receptors shown here come from an adult woman who had mild COVID-19 (a few samples of this study predate the infection). The sample titles of this study are shuffled in the database, so cell type and time point are left out; the donor was told from shared clones.

Within the sample, this clonotype is medium-sized. V usage is TRBV11-2 and J usage is TRBJ2-7; 8 bases align to TRBD2. Germline V gene sequence: CDR1 SGHAT, CDR2 FQNNGV. V lost 1 base to trimming and J lost 1 base; unmatched junction nucleotides: 9. CDR3 size: 17 residues. CDR3 bases: TGTGCCAGCAGCTTAGTGACCGGGACTAGACGGTCCTACGAGCAGTACTTC. Its protein product is CASSLVTGTRRSYEQYF.

The chain uses TRBV7-2 and TRBJ2-7, with a weak D call TRBD1 (5 bases). CDR1 and CDR2 from the germline V gene are SGHTA and FQGNSA. Trimming stripped 8 bases from V and 4 bases from J, with 12 bases between. The CDR3 covers 12 residues. The CDR3 DNA reads TGTGCCAGCGGGGCAGGCGCTTACGAGCAGTACTTC. It is translated as CASGAGAYEQYF.

The chain couples TRBV6-6 to TRBJ2-5; D assignment may be TRBD1 or TRBD2 (5 bases each). Trimming cost V 6 bases and J 6 bases, with 20 bases left between them. Germline V lookup: CDR1 MNHNY, CDR2 SVGAGI (reference sequence). The CDR3 is made up of 15 amino acids. CDR3 residues: CASSLLGGGTKTQYF. CDR3 DNA sequence: TGTGCCAGCAGCCTCTTGGGTGGGGGTACCAAGACCCAGTACTTC.

At least ten counts were recorded for this clonotype. The rearrangement joins TRBV2 to TRBJ2-1; D gene uncertain. CDR3 length: 14 amino acids. The germline V and J ends were trimmed by 3 bases and 2 bases, with 8 bases remaining between them. Germline CDR1 SNHLY, CDR2 FYNNEI. In nucleotides, the CDR3 is TGTGCCAGCAGTGAGCCAGTACCCTACAATGAGCAGTTCTTC. It codes for CASSEPVPYNEQFF.

This clonotype was found a few times. The J gene is TRBJ2-7, the V gene TRBV3-1, with 10 nucleotides matching TRBD2. Losses at the gene ends were 1 base for V and 5 bases for J; bases not matched to a gene: 8. The CDR3 runs to 16 residues. Germline V gene lookup returns CDR1 LGHDT and CDR2 YNNKEL (reference sequence). CDR3 bases: TGTGCCAGCAGCCAAGTTCGGCTAGCGGGAGCCGACGAGCAGTACTTC. This translates into CASSQVRLAGADEQYF.

The chain couples TRBV7-2 to TRBJ2-1, with 9 positions matching TRBD2. The V segment lost 3 bases and the J segment 6 bases; nucleotides outside the gene matches: 6. This CDR3 has 15 residues. CDR1 is SGHTA and CDR2 is FQGNSA in the germline V gene. DNA for the CDR3: TGTGCCAGCAGCTTTGCCGGGACTAGCAGCAATGAGCAGTTCTTC. Protein sequence: CASSFAGTSSNEQFF.

The CDR3 DNA follows: TGCAGTGCTAACGCCGGGGGGGTTTATAGCAATCAGCCCCAGCATTTT. As protein: CSANAGGVYSNQPQHF. The V gene is TRBV20-1, the J gene TRBJ1-5; D perhaps matches TRBD1 (5 bases). Germline CDR1 DFQATT, CDR2 SNEGSKA (reference sequence). V dropped 4 bases and J dropped 0 bases, with 16 bases sitting between them. The CDR3 spans 16 residues.

CDR3 nucleotides: TGTGCCAGCAACCGAGCGGGTGAGCAGTTCTTC. This translates into CASNRAGEQFF. The rearrangement joins TRBV7-8 to TRBJ2-1; TRBD2 is a possible D gene (6 bases). The V end lost 7 bases, the J end lost 9 bases, and 10 bases lay between the germline ends. CDR1 and CDR2 from the germline V gene are SGHVS and FQNEAQ. This CDR3 spans 11 amino acids.

The gene calls are TRBV3-1 and TRBJ1-1; D is unclear. Per germline, CDR1 LGHDT and CDR2 YNNKEL (reference sequence). CDR3 size: 14 residues. The V end was cut by 2 bases, the J end by 7 bases, with 14 bases between. CDR3 sequence: CASSQRAGEYEAFF. CDR3 coding DNA: TGTGCCAGCAGCCAACGGGCCGGAGAATATGAAGCTTTCTTT.

This clonotype was seen more than once but under ten times. The V gene is TRBV15, the J gene TRBJ2-1; 7 bases align to TRBD2. The V segment lost 6 bases and the J segment 0 bases; nucleotides outside the gene matches: 2. The germline V gene encodes CDR1 LNHNV and CDR2 YYDKDF (reference sequence). This CDR3 is built from 14 residues. The CDR3 DNA sequence: TGTGCCACCAGGGCTAGCGGCTCCTACAATGAGCAGTTCTTC. Protein sequence: CATRASGSYNEQFF.

CDR3 amino acids: CASSLEGGQYNEQFF. The DNA of the CDR3 is TGCGCCAGCAGCTTGGAAGGGGGCCAGTACAATGAGCAGTTCTTC. The chain employs TRBV5-1 and TRBJ2-1, with TRBD1 identical over 7 bases. CDR1 and CDR2 from the germline V gene are SGHRS and YFSETQ. This CDR3 is 15 amino acids long. V lost 0 bases to trimming and J lost 4 bases; unmatched junction nucleotides: 4.

This clonotype appeared a few times. V and J are TRBV4-3 and TRBJ1-2, with D hard to call. The V and J ends lost 0 bases and 7 bases respectively, with 18 bases between them. The germline CDR1 and CDR2 sequences are LGHNA and YSLEER. The CDR3 length is 16 residues. CDR3 residues: CASSQDYGGSMLGYTF. CDR3 nucleotides: TGCGCCAGCAGCCAAGATTACGGAGGATCTATGCTTGGCTACACCTTC.

This clonotype was detected a few times. The J gene is TRBJ1-1, the V gene TRBV19; a weak D match, TRBD1 (5 bases). V was pared by 6 bases and J by 1 base, with 9 bases between. The CDR3 is 13 residues long. Germline V gene lookup returns CDR1 LNHDA and CDR2 SQIVND (reference sequence). CDR3: CASRAGRNTEAFF. The CDR3, as DNA: TGTGCCAGTAGGGCAGGGAGGAACACTGAAGCTTTCTTT.

The rearrangement uses TRBV5-1 and TRBJ2-3; possibly TRBD1 for D (5 bases). V was pared by 0 bases and J by 1 base, with 9 bases between. This CDR3 region has 15 residues. Germline V lookup: CDR1 SGHRS, CDR2 YFSETQ. The CDR3 spells CASSLEGLGTDTQYF. For the CDR3, the DNA is TGCGCCAGCAGCTTGGAGGGGTTAGGCACAGATACGCAGTATTTT.

In this sample, this clonotype turned up a few times. The chain employs TRBV20-1 and TRBJ2-7; possibly TRBD2 for D (5 bases). The V and J ends lost 4 bases and 0 bases respectively, with 10 bases between them. The CDR3 has 13 residues. In germline, CDR1 is DFQATT, CDR2 SNEGSKA (reference sequence). CDR3 DNA: TGCAGTGCTAAACGGGGAAGCTCCTACGAGCAGTACTTC. This encodes CSAKRGSSYEQYF.

This chain joins TRBV24-1 and TRBJ1-2, with D maybe TRBD1 (6 bases). Trimming took 4 bases from V and 2 from J, leaving 16 bases between them. In germline, CDR1 is KGHDR, CDR2 SFDVKD. CDR3 length: 16 amino acids. DNA of the CDR3: TGTGCCACCAGTGACCCCAACAGGGATGGGAACTATGGCTACACCTTC. Translated, it gives CATSDPNRDGNYGYTF.

This clonotype showed up just a few times. The rearrangement joins TRBV4-2 to TRBJ1-1; TRBD1 might be the D (6 bases). V lost 4 bases to trimming and J lost 7 bases, with 16 bases between them. CDR3 length: 14 residues. Germline lookup yields CDR1 LGHNA and CDR2 YNFKEQ. This CDR3 is CASSRDRGAFEAFF. In DNA form, the CDR3 reads TGTGCCAGCAGCCGAGATAGGGGGGCGTTTGAAGCTTTCTTT.

V gene TRBV5-1 combines with J gene TRBJ2-7; TRBD1 agrees at 10 bases. The CDR3 runs 16 residues. Losses at the gene ends were 5 bases for V and 5 bases for J; bases not matched to a gene: 13. Germline V lookup: CDR1 SGHRS, CDR2 YFSETQ. The CDR3 nucleotides read TGCGCCAGCAGATTCCTTCCGGGGGACAGGGGCCACGAGCAGTACTTC. This encodes CASRFLPGDRGHEQYF.

This chain uses TRBV3-1 with TRBJ1-1; D is perhaps TRBD1 (5 bases). The CDR3 runs to 14 residues. Per germline, CDR1 LGHDT and CDR2 YNNKEL (reference sequence). Trimming removed 2 bases from V and 4 bases from J, with 11 bases in between. The DNA for the CDR3 is TGTGCCAGCAGCCAAAGCTTAAGGGGCACTGAAGCTTTCTTT. Translated: CASSQSLRGTEAFF.

This clonotype was recorded a few times. This chain uses TRBV18 with TRBJ1-5; D perhaps matches TRBD1 (6 bases). The CDR3 length is 13 residues. Germline V gives CDR1 KGHSH, CDR2 LQKENI. The V end lost 5 bases, the J end lost 5 bases, and 10 bases lay between the germline ends. The CDR3 DNA follows: TGTGCCAGCTCAGGGGGCGCGGATCAGCCCCAGCATTTT. Translating gives CASSGGADQPQHF.

The chain joins TRBV10-3 to TRBJ1-2; no reliable D call. The ends were cut back, 3 bases at V and 4 bases at J, with 12 bases in the middle. The CDR3 loop spans 14 amino acids. CDR1 and CDR2 from the germline V gene are ENHRY and SYGVKD. In DNA, the CDR3 is TGTGCCATCAGTGATAGTGGCAAGGGCTATGGCTACACCTTC. As protein: CAISDSGKGYGYTF.

This clonotype was observed a few times. The CDR3 protein is CSANGLTGWADNEQFF. DNA of the CDR3: TGCAGTGCTAACGGCCTGACGGGGTGGGCTGACAATGAGCAGTTCTTC. The J gene is TRBJ2-1, the V gene TRBV20-1, with a weak D call TRBD2 (5 bases). The length of the CDR3 is 16 residues. Germline V gives CDR1 DFQATT, CDR2 SNEGSKA (reference sequence). With 4 bases removed from V and 5 bases from J, the gap between germline ends came to 21 bases.

The chain links TRBV7-2 to TRBJ1-1; 11 bases are a match to TRBD1. The germline CDR1 and CDR2 sequences are SGHTA and FQGNSA. V dropped 2 bases and J dropped 3; count of bases not matched to a gene: 2. CDR3 size: 15 residues. The CDR3 sequence: CASSLSDRGHTEAFF. For the CDR3, the DNA is TGTGCCAGCAGCTTATCGGACAGGGGGCACACTGAAGCTTTCTTT.